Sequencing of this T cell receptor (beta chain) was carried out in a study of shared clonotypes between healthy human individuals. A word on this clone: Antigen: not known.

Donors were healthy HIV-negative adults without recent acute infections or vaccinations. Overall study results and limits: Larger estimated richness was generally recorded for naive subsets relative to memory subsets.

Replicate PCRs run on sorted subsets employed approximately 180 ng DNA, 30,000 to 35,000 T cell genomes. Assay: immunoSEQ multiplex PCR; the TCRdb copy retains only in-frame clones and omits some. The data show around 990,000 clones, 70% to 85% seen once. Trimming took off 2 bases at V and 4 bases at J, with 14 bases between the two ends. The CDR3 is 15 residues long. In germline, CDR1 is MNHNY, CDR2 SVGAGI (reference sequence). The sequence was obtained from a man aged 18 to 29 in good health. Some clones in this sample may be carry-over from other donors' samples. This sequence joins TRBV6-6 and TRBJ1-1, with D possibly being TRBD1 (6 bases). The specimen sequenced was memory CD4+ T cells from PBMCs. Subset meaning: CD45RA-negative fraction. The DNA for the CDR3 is TGTGCCAGCAGTTACCAAGGGGGGGGGTCCACTGAAGCTTTCTTT. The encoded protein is CASSYQGGGSTEAFF.